This entry concerns a single TCR beta chain. The data stem from a study of T cells after yellow fever vaccination. Study details: Preparation of fractions with low cell numbers was performed using SMART-Seq v4 Ultra Low Input.

The J segment lost 4 bases and the V segment lost 2 bases, leaving 6 bases of the junction unmatched. This CDR3 has 16 amino acids. Per the germline V gene, CDR1 is SGHTA and CDR2 is FQGTGA. TCRdb reprocessed the 5' RACE reads via MiXCR and lists one record per CDR3 protein. Among about 510,000 distinct CDR3 sequences listed, less than 25% were seen once. The TCR was taken from a man younger than 30 who received the YFV17D yellow fever vaccine. The rearrangement links TRBV7-3 to TRBJ2-3, with 10 bases fitting TRBD1. The sequences come from PBMCs, collected roughly 23 days after the first yellow fever vaccination. The CDR3: CASSLSGQGVPDTQYF. As DNA, the CDR3 is TGTGCCAGCAGCTTATCTGGACAGGGGGTCCCAGATACGCAGTATTTT.